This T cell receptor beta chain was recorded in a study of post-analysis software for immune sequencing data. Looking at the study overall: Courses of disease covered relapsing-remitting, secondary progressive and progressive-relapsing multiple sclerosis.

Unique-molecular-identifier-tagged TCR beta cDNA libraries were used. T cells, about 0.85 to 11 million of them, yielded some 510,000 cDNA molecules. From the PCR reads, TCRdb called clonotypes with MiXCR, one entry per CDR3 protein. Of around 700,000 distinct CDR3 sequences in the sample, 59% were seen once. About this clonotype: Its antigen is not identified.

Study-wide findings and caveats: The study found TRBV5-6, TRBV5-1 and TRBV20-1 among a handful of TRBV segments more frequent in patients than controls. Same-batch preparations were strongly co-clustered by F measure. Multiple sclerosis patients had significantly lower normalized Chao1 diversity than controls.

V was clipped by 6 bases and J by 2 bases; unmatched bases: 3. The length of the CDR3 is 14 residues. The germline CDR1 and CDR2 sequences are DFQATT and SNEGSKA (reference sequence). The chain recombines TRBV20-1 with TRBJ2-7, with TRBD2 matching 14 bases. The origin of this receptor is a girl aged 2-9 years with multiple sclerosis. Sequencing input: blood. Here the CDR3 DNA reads TGCAGTGCCGGGACTAGCGGGAGACCCTACGAGCAGTACTTC. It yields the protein CSAGTSGRPYEQYF.